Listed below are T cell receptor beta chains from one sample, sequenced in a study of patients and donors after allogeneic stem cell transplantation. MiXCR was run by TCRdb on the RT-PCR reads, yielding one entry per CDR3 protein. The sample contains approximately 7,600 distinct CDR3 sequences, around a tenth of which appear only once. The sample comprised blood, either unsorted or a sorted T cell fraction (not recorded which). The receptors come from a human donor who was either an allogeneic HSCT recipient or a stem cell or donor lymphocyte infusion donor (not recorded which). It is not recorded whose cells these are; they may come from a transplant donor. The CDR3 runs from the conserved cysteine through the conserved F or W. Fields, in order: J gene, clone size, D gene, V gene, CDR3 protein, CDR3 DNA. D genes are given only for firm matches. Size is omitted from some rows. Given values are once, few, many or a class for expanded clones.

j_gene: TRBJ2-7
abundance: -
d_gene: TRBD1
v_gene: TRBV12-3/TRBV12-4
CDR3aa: CATGTGRNEQYF
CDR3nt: TGTGCCACCGGGACAGGGAGGAACGAGCAGTACTTC

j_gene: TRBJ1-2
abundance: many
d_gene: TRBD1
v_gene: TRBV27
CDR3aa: CASSLKGAGMMYGYTF
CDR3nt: TGTGCCAGCAGTCTCAAGGGGGCAGGGATGATGTATGGCTACACCTTC

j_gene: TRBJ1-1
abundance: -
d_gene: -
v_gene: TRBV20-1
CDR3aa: CSASLVTVVNTEAFF
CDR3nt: TGCAGTGCTAGTCTGGTGACGGTCGTGAACACTGAAGCTTTCTTT

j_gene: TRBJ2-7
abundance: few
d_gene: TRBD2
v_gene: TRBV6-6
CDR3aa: CASSSPGLAGLEQYF
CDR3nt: TGTGCCAGCAGTTCGCCCGGACTAGCGGGACTCGAGCAGTACTTC

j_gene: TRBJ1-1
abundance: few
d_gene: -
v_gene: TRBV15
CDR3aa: CATSRGVQGMNTEAFF
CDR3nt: TGTGCCACCAGCAGAGGGGTACAGGGAATGAACACTGAAGCTTTCTTT

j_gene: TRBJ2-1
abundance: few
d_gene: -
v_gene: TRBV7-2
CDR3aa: CASTSWSGLIDEQFF
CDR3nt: TGTGCCAGCACCTCTTGGTCCGGACTAATCGATGAGCAGTTCTTC

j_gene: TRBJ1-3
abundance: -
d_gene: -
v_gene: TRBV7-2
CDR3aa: CASSLETGLSYGNTIYF
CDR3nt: TGTGCCAGCAGCTTGGAGACGGGTCTCTCTTATGGAAACACCATATATTTT

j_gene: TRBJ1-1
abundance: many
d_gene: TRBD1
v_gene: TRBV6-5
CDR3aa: CASSPRTGNTEAFF
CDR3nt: TGTGCCAGCAGTCCTAGGACAGGGAACACTGAAGCTTTCTTT

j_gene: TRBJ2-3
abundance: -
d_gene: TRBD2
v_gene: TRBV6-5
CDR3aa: CASSYPPRGGSNTQYF
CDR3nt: TGTGCCAGCAGTTACCCACCGCGGGGGGGCTCGAATACGCAGTATTTT

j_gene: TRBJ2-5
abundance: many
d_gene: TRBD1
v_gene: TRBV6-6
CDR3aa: CASRAGGQETQYF
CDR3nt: TGTGCCAGCAGGGCAGGGGGCCAAGAGACCCAGTACTTC

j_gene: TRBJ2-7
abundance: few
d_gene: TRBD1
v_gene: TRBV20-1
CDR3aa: CSASDRGTYEQYF
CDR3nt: TGCAGTGCATCGGACAGGGGGACCTACGAGCAGTACTTC

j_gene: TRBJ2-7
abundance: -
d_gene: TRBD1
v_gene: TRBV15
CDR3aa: CATSVGTGAAYEQYF
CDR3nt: TGTGCCACCAGCGTAGGGACAGGCGCTGCCTACGAGCAGTACTTC

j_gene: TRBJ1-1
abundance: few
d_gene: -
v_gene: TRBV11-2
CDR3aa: CASSLPGRAEAFF
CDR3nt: TGTGCCAGCAGCTTGCCCGGGAGAGCTGAAGCTTTCTTT

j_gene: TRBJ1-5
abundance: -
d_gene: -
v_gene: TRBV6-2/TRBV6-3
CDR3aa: CASRQGREPSNQPQHF
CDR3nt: TGTGCCAGCAGGCAAGGAAGAGAACCAAGCAATCAGCCCCAGCATTTT

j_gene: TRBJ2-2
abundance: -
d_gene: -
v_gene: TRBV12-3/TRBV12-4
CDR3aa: CASSLIRDTGELFF
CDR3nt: TGTGCCAGCAGTTTAATCAGAGACACCGGGGAGCTGTTTTTT

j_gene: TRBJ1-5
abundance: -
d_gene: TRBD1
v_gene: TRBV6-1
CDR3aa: CASSERTGVQPQHF
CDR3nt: TGTGCCAGCAGTGAGAGGACAGGGGTTCAGCCCCAGCATTTT

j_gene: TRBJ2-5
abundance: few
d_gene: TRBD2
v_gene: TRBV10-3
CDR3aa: CAISEGGGYQETQYF
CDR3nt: TGTGCCATCAGTGAAGGCGGGGGTTACCAAGAGACCCAGTACTTC

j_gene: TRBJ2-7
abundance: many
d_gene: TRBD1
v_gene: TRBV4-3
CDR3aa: CASSQDHRGRAYEQYF
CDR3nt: TGCGCCAGCAGCCAAGATCACAGGGGTCGGGCCTACGAGCAGTACTTC

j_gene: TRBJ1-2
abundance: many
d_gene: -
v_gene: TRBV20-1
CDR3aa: CSARDNTGFWRGGYTF
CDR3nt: TGCAGTGCTAGAGATAATACAGGGTTTTGGCGGGGCGGCTACACCTTC

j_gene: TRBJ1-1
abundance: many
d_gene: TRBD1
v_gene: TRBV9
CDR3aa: CASSPSPVGTGNTEAFF
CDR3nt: TGTGCCAGCAGCCCTAGCCCCGTGGGGACAGGGAACACTGAAGCTTTCTTT

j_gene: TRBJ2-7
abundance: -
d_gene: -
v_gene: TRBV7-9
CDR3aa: CASSPTGSSYEQYF
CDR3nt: TGTGCCAGCAGCCCCACGGGCAGTAGCTACGAGCAGTACTTC

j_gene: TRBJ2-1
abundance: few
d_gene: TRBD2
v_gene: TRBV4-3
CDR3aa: CASSQDPRGGAHEQFF
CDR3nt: TGCGCCAGCAGCCAAGATCCTCGCGGGGGGGCCCATGAGCAGTTCTTC

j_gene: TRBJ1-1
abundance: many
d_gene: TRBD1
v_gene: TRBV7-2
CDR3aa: CASSNRGGTEAFF
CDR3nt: TGTGCCAGCAGTAACAGGGGTGGCACTGAAGCTTTCTTT

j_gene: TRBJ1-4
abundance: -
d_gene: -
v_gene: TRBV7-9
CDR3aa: CASSLAGVMQEKLFF
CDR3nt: TGTGCCAGCAGCTTAGCTGGGGTCATGCAGGAAAAACTGTTTTTT

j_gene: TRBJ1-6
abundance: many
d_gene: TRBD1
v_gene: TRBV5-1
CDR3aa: CASRAADRGFSPLHF
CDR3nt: TGCGCCAGCAGGGCAGCGGACAGGGGCTTTTCACCCCTCCACTTT

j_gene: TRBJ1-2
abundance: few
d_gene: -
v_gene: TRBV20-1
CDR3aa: CSARDQAVEYGYTF
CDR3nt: TGCAGTGCTAGAGATCAGGCGGTAGAGTATGGCTACACCTTC

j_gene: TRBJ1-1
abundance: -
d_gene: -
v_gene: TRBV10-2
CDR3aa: CASSEEGMNTEAFF
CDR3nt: TGCGCCAGCAGTGAAGAGGGAATGAACACTGAAGCTTTCTTT

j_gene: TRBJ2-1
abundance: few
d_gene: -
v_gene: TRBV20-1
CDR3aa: CSARDLLGSAFVEQFF
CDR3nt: TGCAGTGCTAGAGACCTATTGGGGTCAGCATTTGTTGAGCAGTTCTTC

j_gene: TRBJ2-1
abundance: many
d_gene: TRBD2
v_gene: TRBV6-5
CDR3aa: CASISGDRYEQFF
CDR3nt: TGTGCCAGCATCAGCGGGGATAGGTATGAGCAGTTCTTC

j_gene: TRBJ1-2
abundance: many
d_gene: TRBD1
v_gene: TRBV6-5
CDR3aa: CATRDRELRLYGYTF
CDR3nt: TGTGCCACCCGGGACAGGGAATTGCGTCTATATGGCTACACCTTC

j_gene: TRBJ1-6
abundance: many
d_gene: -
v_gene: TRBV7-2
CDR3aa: CASSLGRAGDGSPLHF
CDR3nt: TGTGCCAGCAGCTTAGGGAGGGCAGGGGACGGCTCACCCCTCCACTTT

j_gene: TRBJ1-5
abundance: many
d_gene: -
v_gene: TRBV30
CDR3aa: CAWSVRRGPQTFNQPQHF
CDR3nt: TGTGCCTGGAGTGTACGAAGGGGTCCTCAGACCTTCAATCAGCCCCAGCATTTT

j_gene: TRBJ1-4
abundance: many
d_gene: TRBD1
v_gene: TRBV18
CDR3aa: CASSPATQGQGEKLFF
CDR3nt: TGTGCCAGCTCACCGGCAACACAGGGGCAGGGTGAAAAACTGTTTTTT

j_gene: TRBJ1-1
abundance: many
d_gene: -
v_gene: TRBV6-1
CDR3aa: CASSELGGSTEAFF
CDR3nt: TGTGCCAGCAGTGAATTAGGGGGTTCCACTGAAGCTTTCTTT

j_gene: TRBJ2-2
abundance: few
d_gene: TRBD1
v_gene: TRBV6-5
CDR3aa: CASSRRQGGNTGELFF
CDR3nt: TGTGCCAGCAGCAGAAGACAGGGTGGGAACACCGGGGAGCTGTTTTTT

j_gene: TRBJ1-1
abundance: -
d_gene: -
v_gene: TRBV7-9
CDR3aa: CASSYNLGTEAFF
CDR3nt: TGTGCCAGCAGCTATAACCTCGGGACAGAAGCTTTCTTT

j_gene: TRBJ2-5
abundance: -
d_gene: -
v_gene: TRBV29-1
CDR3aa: CSVFDPMFQETQYF
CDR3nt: TGCAGCGTTTTCGACCCTATGTTTCAGGAGACCCAGTACTTC

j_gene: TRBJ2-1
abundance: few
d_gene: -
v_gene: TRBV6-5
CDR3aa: CASRTVSYNEQFF
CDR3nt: TGTGCCAGCAGAACGGTCTCCTACAATGAGCAGTTCTTC

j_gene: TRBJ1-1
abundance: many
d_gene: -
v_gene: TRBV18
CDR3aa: CASSPSFRNTEAFF
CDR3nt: TGTGCCAGCTCACCAAGTTTTAGGAACACTGAAGCTTTCTTT

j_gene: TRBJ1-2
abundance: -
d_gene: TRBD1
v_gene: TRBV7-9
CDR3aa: CASSSLRGRSYYGYTF
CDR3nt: TGTGCCAGCAGCTCCCTCAGGGGGAGAAGCTACTATGGCTACACCTTC

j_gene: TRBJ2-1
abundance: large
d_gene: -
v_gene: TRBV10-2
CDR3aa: CASSDRQGYNEQFF
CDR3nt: TGCGCCAGCAGTGACCGCCAGGGGTACAATGAGCAGTTCTTC

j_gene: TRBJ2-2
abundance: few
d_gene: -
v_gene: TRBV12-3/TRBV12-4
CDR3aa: CASSLNTGELFF
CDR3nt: TGTGCCAGCAGCCTCAACACCGGGGAGCTGTTTTTT

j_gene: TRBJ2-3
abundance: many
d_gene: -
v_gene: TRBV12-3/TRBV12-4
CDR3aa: CASLFGGEDTQYF
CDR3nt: TGTGCCAGCCTATTCGGGGGAGAAGATACGCAGTATTTT

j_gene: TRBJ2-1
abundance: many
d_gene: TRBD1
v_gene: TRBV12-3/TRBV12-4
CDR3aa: CASGQGVNEQFF
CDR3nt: TGTGCCAGCGGGCAGGGGGTAAATGAGCAGTTCTTC

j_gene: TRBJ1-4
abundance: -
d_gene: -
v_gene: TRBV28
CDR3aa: CASSLVRAREKLFF
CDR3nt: TGTGCCAGCAGTCTGGTCCGGGCAAGGGAAAAACTGTTTTTT

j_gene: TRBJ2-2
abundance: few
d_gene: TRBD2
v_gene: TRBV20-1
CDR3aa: CSATQRGDTGELFF
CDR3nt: TGCAGTGCTACACAGCGGGGGGACACCGGGGAGCTGTTTTTT

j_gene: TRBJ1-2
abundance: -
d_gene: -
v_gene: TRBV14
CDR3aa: CASSEGDRYGYTF
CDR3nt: TGTGCCAGCAGCGAGGGGGATAGGTATGGCTACACCTTC

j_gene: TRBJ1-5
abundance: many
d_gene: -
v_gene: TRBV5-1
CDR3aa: CASSLVQGSQPQHF
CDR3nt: TGCGCCAGCAGCTTAGTACAGGGCAGTCAGCCCCAGCATTTT

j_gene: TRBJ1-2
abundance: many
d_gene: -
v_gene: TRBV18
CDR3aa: CASSPPAGYGYTF
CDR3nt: TGTGCCAGCTCACCACCGGCAGGGTATGGCTACACCTTC

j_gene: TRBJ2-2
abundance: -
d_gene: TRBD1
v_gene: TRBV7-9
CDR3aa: CASSRPDREPGELFF
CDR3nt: TGTGCCAGCAGCCGCCCGGACAGGGAGCCCGGGGAGCTGTTTTTT

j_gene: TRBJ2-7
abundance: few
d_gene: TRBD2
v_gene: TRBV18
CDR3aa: CASSPASLAGVTYEQYF
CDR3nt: TGTGCCAGCTCACCGGCGAGCCTAGCGGGGGTAACCTACGAGCAGTACTTC

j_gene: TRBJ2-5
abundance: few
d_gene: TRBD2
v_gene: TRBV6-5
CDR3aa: CASSYWAGGPETQYF
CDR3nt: TGTGCCAGCAGTTACTGGGCGGGGGGGCCAGAGACCCAGTACTTC

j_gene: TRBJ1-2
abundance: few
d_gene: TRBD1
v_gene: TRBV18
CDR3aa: CASSSDRSDGYTF
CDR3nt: TGTGCCAGCTCATCGGACAGGTCGGATGGCTACACCTTC

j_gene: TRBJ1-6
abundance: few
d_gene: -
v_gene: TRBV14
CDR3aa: CASSQEQAVNSPLHF
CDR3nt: TGTGCCAGCAGCCAAGAACAGGCAGTTAATTCACCCCTCCACTTT

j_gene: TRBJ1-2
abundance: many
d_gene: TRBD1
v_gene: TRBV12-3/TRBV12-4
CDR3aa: CASRSSGTGATYGYTF
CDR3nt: TGTGCCAGCAGGAGTTCCGGGACAGGGGCGACCTATGGCTACACCTTC

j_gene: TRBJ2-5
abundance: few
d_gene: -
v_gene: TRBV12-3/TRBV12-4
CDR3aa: CASTNLQETQYF
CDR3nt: TGTGCCAGCACCAACCTGCAGGAGACCCAGTACTTC

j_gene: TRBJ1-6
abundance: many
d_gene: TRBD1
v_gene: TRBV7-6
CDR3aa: CASGGQGVNSPLHF
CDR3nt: TGTGCCAGCGGGGGACAGGGTGTTAATTCACCCCTCCACTTT

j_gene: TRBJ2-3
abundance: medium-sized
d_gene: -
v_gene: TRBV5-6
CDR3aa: CASSLVGTSTDTQYF
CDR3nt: TGTGCCAGCAGCTTAGTCGGGACAAGCACAGATACGCAGTATTTT

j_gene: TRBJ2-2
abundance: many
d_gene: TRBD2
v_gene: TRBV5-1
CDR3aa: CASSWSLGAGERLGGELFF
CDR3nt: TGCGCCAGCAGCTGGAGTTTGGGAGCGGGGGAGCGTCTAGGCGGGGAGCTGTTTTTT